This note documents a single T cell receptor beta chain sequence. The germline gene is not matched at one end of the junction; a read error may be the cause. The record originates from a study of tumor and adjacent non-tumor tissue in lung cancer. This sample's RNA came from whole unsorted tissue. More than 3 cm separated this lung sample from the edge of the tumor. Three rounds of nested PCR, following a modified ARM-PCR protocol, produced the TCRbeta library. TCRdb processed the multiplex PCR reads anew with MiXCR; each CDR3 protein has one entry. This table has some 100,000 distinct CDR3 sequences, about 80% appearing once. The CDR3 is 13 amino acids. The germline CDR1 and CDR2 sequences are SGHNT and YENEEA.

The source of this sequence is a man aged 60 to 75 with small cell lung cancer. Sequencing input: distant non-tumor lung tissue. This chain joins TRBV11-3 and TRBJ2-7, with a weak D call TRBD2 (6 bases). The CDR3 reads CANSLETSYEHYF. The CDR3 nucleotides are TGTGCCAACAGCTTAGAAACTAGCTACGAGCACTACTTC.